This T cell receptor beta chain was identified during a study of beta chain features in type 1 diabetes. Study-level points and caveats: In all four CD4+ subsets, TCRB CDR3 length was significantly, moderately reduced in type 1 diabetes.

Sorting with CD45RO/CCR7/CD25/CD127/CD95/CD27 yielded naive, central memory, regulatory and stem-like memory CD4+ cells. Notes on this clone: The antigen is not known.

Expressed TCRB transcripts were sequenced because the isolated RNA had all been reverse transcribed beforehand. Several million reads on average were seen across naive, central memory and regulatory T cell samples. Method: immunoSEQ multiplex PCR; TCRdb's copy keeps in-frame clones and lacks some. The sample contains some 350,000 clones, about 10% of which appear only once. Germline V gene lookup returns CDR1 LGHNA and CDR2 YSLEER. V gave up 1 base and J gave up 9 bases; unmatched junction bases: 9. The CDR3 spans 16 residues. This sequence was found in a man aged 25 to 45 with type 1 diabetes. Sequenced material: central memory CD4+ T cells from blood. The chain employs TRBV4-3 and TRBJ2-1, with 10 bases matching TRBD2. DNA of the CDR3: TGCGCCAGCAGCCAAGGGAGCGGGAGGGCCTCAGGTGAGCAGTTCTTC. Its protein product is CASSQGSGRASGEQFF.